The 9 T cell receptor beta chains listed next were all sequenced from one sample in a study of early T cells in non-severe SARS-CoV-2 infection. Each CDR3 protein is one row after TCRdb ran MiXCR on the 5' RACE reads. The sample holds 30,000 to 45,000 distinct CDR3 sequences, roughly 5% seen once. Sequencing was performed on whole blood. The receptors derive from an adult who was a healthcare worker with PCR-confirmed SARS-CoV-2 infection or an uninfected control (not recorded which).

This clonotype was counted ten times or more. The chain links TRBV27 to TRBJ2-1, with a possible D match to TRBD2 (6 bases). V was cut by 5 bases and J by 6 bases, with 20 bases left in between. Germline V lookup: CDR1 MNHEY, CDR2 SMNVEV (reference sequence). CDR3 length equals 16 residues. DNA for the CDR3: TGTGCCAGCAGTCCGTGGACCGGCGGGAATGCCAATGAGCAGTTCTTC. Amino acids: CASSPWTGGNANEQFF.

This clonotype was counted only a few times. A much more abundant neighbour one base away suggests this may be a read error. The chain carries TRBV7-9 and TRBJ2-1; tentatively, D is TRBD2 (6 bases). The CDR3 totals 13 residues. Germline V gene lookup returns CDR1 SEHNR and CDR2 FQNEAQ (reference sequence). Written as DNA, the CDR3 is TGTGCCAGCACCCGGGACTTCTACAATGAGCAGCTCTTC. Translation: CASTRDFYNEQLF.

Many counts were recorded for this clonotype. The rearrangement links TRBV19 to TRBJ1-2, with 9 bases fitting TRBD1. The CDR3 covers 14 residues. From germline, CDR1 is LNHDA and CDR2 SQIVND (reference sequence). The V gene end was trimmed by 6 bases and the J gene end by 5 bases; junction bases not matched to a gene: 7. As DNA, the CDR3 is TGTGCCAGTAGGGACACCGGGACAGGGTATGGCTACACCTTC. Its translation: CASRDTGTGYGYTF.

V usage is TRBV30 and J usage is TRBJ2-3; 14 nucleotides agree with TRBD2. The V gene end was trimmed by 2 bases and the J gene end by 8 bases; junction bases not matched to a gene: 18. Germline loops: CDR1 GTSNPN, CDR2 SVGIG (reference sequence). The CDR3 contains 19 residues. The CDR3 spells CAWSTPPGLAGVPPGTQYF. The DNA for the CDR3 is TGTGCCTGGAGTACCCCGCCGGGACTAGCGGGAGTACCACCGGGTACGCAGTATTTT.

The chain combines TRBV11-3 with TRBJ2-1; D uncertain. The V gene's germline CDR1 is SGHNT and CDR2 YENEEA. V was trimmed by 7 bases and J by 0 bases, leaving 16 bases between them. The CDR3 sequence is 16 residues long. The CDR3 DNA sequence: TGTGCCAGCACTTCCAGACTGAGAGGCTCCTACAATGAGCAGTTCTTC. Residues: CASTSRLRGSYNEQFF.

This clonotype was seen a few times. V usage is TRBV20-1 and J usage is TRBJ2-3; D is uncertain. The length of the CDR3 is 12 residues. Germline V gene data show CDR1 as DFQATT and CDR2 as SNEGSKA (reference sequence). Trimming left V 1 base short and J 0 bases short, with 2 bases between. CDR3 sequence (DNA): TGCAGTGCTAGAGTAAGCACAGATACGCAGTATTTT. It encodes CSARVSTDTQYF.

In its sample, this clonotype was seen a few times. The CDR3 region has the DNA TGTGCCAGCAGCTTAGTTAGGGGCTCCCAAGAGACCCAGTACTTC. It encodes CASSLVRGSQETQYF. This chain uses TRBV7-2 with TRBJ2-5, with D perhaps TRBD1 (5 bases). Germline values: CDR1 SGHTA, CDR2 FQGNSA. V gave up 1 base and J gave up 1 base, with 10 bases separating them. The CDR3 has 15 amino acids.

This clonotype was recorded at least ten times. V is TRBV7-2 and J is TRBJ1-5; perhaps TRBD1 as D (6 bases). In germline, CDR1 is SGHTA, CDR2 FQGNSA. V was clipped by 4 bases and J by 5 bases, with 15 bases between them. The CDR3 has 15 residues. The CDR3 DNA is TGTGCCAGCAGCTGGACAGCTGGGTGGTATCAGCCCCAGCATTTT. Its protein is CASSWTAGWYQPQHF.

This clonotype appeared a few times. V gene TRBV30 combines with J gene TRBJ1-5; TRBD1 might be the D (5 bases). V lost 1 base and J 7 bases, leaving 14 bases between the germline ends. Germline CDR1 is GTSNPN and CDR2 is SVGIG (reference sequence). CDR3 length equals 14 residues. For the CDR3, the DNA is TGTGCCTGGAGTGAGGGAGGGGAAGCGCAGCCCCAGCATTTT. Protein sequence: CAWSEGGEAQPQHF.